The 5 T cell receptor beta chains in this list originate from one sample, sequenced in a study of HIV-infected patients and healthy controls. 500 ng RNA was reverse transcribed with alpha and beta constant-region primers. Separate chain-specific third strand synthesis with multiplexing indices produced the alpha and beta libraries. TCRdb re-analysed the 5' RACE reads in MiXCR, keeping a single row per CDR3 protein. The sample contains about 15,000 distinct CDR3 sequences, less than 15% of which appear only once. Roughly three months, about 14 weeks, into antiretroviral therapy, follow-up blood was collected. The repertoire came from unfractionated whole blood and reflected all unsorted peripheral T cells. This material consisted of blood, taken during antiretroviral therapy. These receptor sequences come from an adult with HIV infection. The donor label of this sample is uncertain.

This clonotype was picked up many times. The chain carries TRBV5-1 and TRBJ2-5, with D possibly matching TRBD2 (6 bases). Looked up from germline, CDR1 is SGHRS and CDR2 is YFSETQ. Trimming removed 3 bases at V and 2 bases at J, with 14 bases between. This CDR3 spans 15 amino acids. CDR3 DNA sequence: TGCGCCAGCAGCTCGTTCGGGAGCCTACAAGAGACCCAGTACTTC. Translation: CASSSFGSLQETQYF.

A word on this clonotype: Being one base from a much bigger clone, this may be a read error. The genes are TRBV29-1 and TRBJ2-1; 7 bases match TRBD2. The V gene's germline CDR1 is SQVTM and CDR2 ANQGSEA. CDR3 size: 14 residues. The CDR3 coding sequence is TGCATCGTTGAACGGACTAGTCTGGTCAATGAGCAGTTCTTC. Protein sequence: CIVERTSLVNEQFF.

This clonotype has at least ten counts. The rearrangement links TRBV20-1 to TRBJ2-3, with a tentative D call TRBD2 (6 bases). Germline CDR1 reads DFQATT; CDR2 reads SNEGSKA (reference sequence). V lost 6 bases and J lost 2, with 12 bases in between. The CDR3 loop spans 13 amino acids. The CDR3 sequence: CSAIGLHTDTQYF. The CDR3 nucleotides read TGCAGTGCCATCGGACTACACACAGATACGCAGTATTTT.

On this clonotype: Since a much larger clone is just one base distant, this may be a read error. The chain recombines TRBV9 with TRBJ2-7, with 7 bases fitting TRBD1. Looked up from germline, CDR1 is SGDLS and CDR2 is YYNGEE. CDR3 length: 15 amino acids. The CDR3 coding sequence is TGTGACAGCAGCGCAGGGGGAGATAGCTCCTACGAGCAGTACTTC. Its translation is CDSSAGGDSSYEQYF.

This clonotype was observed at least ten times. The V and J genes are TRBV19 and TRBJ2-6; 10 bases map to TRBD1. The ends lost 3 bases at V and 0 bases at J; junction bases unmatched: 5. The CDR3 spans 18 residues. Germline CDR1 LNHDA, CDR2 SQIVND (reference sequence). The CDR3 bases are TGTGCCAGTAGTATCTTCCGGGACAGGGGCTCTGGGGCCAACGTCCTGACTTTC. Protein sequence: CASSIFRDRGSGANVLTF. Full variable domain (missing parts from reference TRBV19 and TRBJ2-6): DGGITQSPKYLFRKEGQNVTLSCEQNLNHDAMYWYRQDPGQGLRLIYYSQIVNDFQKGDIAEGYSVSREKKESFPLTVTSAQKNPTAFYLCASSIFRDRGSGANVLTFGAGSRLTVL.